This T cell receptor beta chain was identified in a study of a mutant IDH1 vaccine in newly diagnosed glioma. Study-level background: Once 4-6 weeks had passed after radiotherapy alone, vaccination started, or it started with temozolomide cycles. Sex among treated patients split roughly 62% male, about 38% female; mean age was roughly 40 years. Week 35 was assigned to visit V12, and week 47 was assigned to visit V13.

V dropped 1 base and J dropped 7 bases, with 14 bases sitting between them. The CDR3 runs 14 residues. Germline assignment: CDR1 SGDLS and CDR2 YYNGEE. Indicated time point: week 35, safety follow-up. One vaccine dose held 300 ug of mutant IDH1 20-mer peptide and came with topical imiquimod. Clones were sequenced by immunoSEQ multiplex PCR, and TCRdb holds only the in-frame ones, with some missing. The repertoire holds fewer than 45,000 clones, with under 90% as singletons. This clone was counted only a few times. The antigen is unknown. Sequences were derived from PBMCs, sampled from a glioma patient whose treatment included an IDH1 peptide vaccine. This receptor was taken from a woman in her 40s with glioma. Some clones in this sample may be carry-over from other donors' samples. The V call is TRBV9, the J call TRBJ1-1; D is unresolved. CDR3 coding DNA: TGTGCCAGCAGCGTAACGTCGATTCCGATTGAAGCTTTCTTT. Translated: CASSVTSIPIEAFF.